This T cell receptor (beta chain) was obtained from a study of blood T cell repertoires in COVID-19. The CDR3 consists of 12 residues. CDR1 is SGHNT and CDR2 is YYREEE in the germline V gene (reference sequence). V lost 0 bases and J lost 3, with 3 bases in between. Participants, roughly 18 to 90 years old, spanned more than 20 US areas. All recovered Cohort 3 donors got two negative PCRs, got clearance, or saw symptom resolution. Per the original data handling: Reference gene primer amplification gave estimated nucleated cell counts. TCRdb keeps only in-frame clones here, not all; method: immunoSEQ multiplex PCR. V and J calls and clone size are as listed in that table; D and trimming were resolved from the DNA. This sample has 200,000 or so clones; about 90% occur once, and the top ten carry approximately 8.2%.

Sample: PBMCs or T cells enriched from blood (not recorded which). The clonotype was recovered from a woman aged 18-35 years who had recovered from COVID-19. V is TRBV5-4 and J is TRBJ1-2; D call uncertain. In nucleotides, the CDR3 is TGTGCCAGCAGCTTGGCGGACTATGGCTACACCTTC. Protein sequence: CASSLADYGYTF. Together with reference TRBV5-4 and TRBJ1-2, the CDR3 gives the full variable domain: ETGVTQSPTHLIKTRGQQVTLRCSSQSGHNTVSWYQQALGQGPQFIFQYYREEENGRGNFPPRFSGLQFPNYSSELNVNALELDDSALYLCASSLADYGYTFGSGTRLTVV.